These T cell receptor beta chains were read from a single sample in a study of T cell responses to AZD1222 COVID-19 vaccine. TCRdb's copy holds only in-frame clones and misses some; the assay was immunoSEQ multiplex PCR. The table has approximately 50,000 clones, roughly 80% seen once; the top ten hold about 5%. Sample: peripheral blood, taken 28 days after the second AZD1222 dose. The receptors were gathered from an adult who received the AZD1222 COVID-19 vaccine. Each CDR3 is given without its conserved first and last residue. Fields, in order: J gene, V gene, CDR3 protein.

TRBJ2-3,TRBV7-9,ASSSRDRADTQY
TRBJ1-1,TRBV7-2,ASSVQGSTEAF
TRBJ2-2,TRBV6-5,ASRSPRGTGELF
TRBJ2-1,TRBV6-2/TRBV6-3,ASSRGPEGQF
TRBJ2-2,TRBV3-1/TRBV3-2,ASSPSYTGELF
TRBJ2-7,TRBV5-4,ASSLSPGGLYEQY
TRBJ1-2,TRBV5-5,ASSLAENYGYT
TRBJ2-7,TRBV7-9,ASSLASGGGYEQY
TRBJ1-1,TRBV3-1/TRBV3-2,ASSQGGIMNTEAF
TRBJ2-3,TRBV5-4,ASSLPGRWADTQY
TRBJ2-7,TRBV28,ASSSNYEQY
TRBJ1-3,TRBV7-2,ASSPTGYSGNTIY
TRBJ2-1,TRBV9,ASSVVEKLAGARTYNEQF